Described below is a single T cell receptor (beta chain) sequence and its context. The germline V gene has CDR1 SGHDN and CDR2 FVKESK. This CDR3 contains 16 residues. Trimming removed 4 bases at V and 6 bases at J, with 20 bases between. The definition of stable Graves' hyperthyroidism was no ophthalmopathy progression within 18 months. The patients, who ranged from 18 to 65 in age, presented with newly diagnosed hyperthyroidism lasting under 2 months. Diagnoses rested on clinical symptoms, serum thyroxine and TRAb, thyroid ultrasound and orbital computed tomography. Extraction of PBMCs used roughly 9.4 ml of fresh peripheral blood. Template material for amplifying TCR beta CDR3 regions consisted of RNA transcripts. The HTBI primer set was used in a first-round RT-PCR of the TCR CDR3. From the multiplex PCR reads, TCRdb called clonotypes with MiXCR, one entry per CDR3 protein. The data contain roughly 740,000 distinct CDR3 sequences, 16% of them seen just once; the ten biggest clones take up around 8.1%.

These data belong to a study of T cells in Graves' hyperthyroidism and ophthalmopathy. This chain links TRBV14 with TRBJ2-3; no clear D gene. The sequencing input was blood. The source of this sequence is a man in his late teens or twenties with Graves' hyperthyroidism. The CDR3 reads CASSLVGSTRSDTQYF. The CDR3 nucleotides are TGTGCCAGCAGCCTAGTTGGGTCTACAAGATCCGATACGCAGTATTTT.